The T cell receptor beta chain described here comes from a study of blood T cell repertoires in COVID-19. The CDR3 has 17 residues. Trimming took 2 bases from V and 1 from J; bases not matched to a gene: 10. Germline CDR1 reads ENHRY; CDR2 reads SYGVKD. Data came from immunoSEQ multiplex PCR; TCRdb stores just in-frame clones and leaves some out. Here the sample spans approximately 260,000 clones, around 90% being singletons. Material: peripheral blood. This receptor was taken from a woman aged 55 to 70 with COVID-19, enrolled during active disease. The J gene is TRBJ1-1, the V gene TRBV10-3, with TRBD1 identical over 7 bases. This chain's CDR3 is CAISETGQVQRNTEAFF. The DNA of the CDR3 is TGTGCCATCAGTGAGACTGGACAGGTCCAGAGGAACACTGAAGCTTTCTTT.